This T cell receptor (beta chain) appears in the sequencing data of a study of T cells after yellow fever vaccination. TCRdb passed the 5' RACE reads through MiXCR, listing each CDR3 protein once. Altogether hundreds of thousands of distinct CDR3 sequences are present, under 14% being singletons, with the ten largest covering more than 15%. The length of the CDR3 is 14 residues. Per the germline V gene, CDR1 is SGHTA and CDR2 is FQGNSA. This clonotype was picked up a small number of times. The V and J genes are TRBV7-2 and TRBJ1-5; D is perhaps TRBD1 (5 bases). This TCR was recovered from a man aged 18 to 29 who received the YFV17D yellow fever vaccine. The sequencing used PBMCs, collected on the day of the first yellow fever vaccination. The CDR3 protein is CAPRPGRGNQPQHF. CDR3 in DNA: TGTGCTCCCCGCCCAGGGAGAGGCAATCAGCCCCAGCATTTT.